The text below deals with one T cell receptor beta chain. Antigen unknown. The sample comes from a study of T cell repertoires in cytomegalovirus infection. Across the study: Matching HLA type and CMV infection were both indicated by public TCR beta signatures.

The study, taken as a whole, reports: CMV-specific HLA-C-restricted TCR beta clonotypes dominated the ex vivo response.

TCRdb processed the reads anew with MiXCR; each CDR3 protein has one entry. The data hold more than 650,000 distinct CDR3 sequences, with under 40% observed a single time. The CDR3 runs to 15 residues. V was trimmed by 6 bases and J by 2 bases, leaving 14 bases between them. Germline V gene data show CDR1 as MNHEY and CDR2 as SVGAGI. The sequence came from a human donor in good health (CMV status not recorded). Some clones in this sample may be carry-over from other donors' samples. V usage is TRBV6-5 and J usage is TRBJ1-3; tentatively, D is TRBD1 (5 bases). Material: PBMCs. The CDR3 DNA reads as TGTGCCAGCAGCCCAGACCAGGGAGCTGGAAACACCATATATTTT. Protein product: CASSPDQGAGNTIYF.